This record covers a single TCR beta chain. In this sample, this clonotype turned up a few times. Its antigen target is currently unknown. Base qualities are missing; no much larger clone stands one base away. Library preparation used PCR. TCRdb shows the sequencer as Illumina HiSeq 2500. To normalize quantification of the TCRbeta repertoire, the TCR libraries were built with molecular barcoding that relied on unique molecular identifiers. TCRdb trimmed the raw reads at Q25, called clones with MiXCR and kept productive beta chains. Rows matching on CDR3 protein sequence are summarized as one entry with the most common DNA and genes. Counted in this sample were 500,000 or so distinct CDR3 sequences; approximately 10% of them appeared once. The ten largest clonotypes hold 14% of the sample. Trimming takes 6 bases from V and 5 bases from J, and the germline ends sit 11 bases apart. The germline V gene (reference sequence) supplies CDR1 DFQATT and CDR2 SNEGSKA. From the cysteine up to the phenylalanine, the CDR3 has a length of 12 residues. Only the CDR3 DNA is retained, 36 bases long and in frame from the first base.

The data stem from a study of T-cell reconstitution after alpha-beta-depleted transplantation in children (dated by TCRdb to 2016 to 2017). About the study as a whole: Using TCR repertoire profiling, the study followed T-cell immune reconstitution in a quantitative way in children after TCRalphabeta/CD19-depleted allogeneic hematopoietic cell transplantation. Broad study findings and their caveats: The apparently early recovery of alphabetaT-cell counts about two months after transplant reportedly depended on only several hundred rapidly expanded clones that came from non-depleted graft cells. In some patients, high TCRbeta diversity at day 60 was attributed to recipient T cells and intrathymic progenitors that had survived conditioning. Over subsequent months, a decline in hyperexpanded clone frequencies was noted, and after one year, T-cell counts and TCRbeta diversity were mostly ascribed to newly produced T cells.

Sample treatment or condition, as interpreted from the label and publication: allogeneic hematopoietic cell transplantation with graft depleted of TCRalphabeta T cells and CD19 B cells. Transplant recipients were children who received TCRalphabeta/CD19-depleted allogeneic hematopoietic cell grafts. Sequences were derived from PBMCs, mostly from graft donor cells, sampled 180 days after TCRalphabeta/CD19-depleted stem cell transplant. The chain is made from TRBV20-1 and TRBJ1-5, with TRBD1 perhaps the D gene, on 5 matching bases. This clonotype originated in a female patient aged 2-15 years who had a stem cell transplant for aplastic anemia, so the T cells may come from the graft donor. CDR3 sequence: CSAPDRDQPQHF. The DNA sequence is given as TGCAGTGCGCCTGACAGAGATCAGCCCCAGCATTTT.